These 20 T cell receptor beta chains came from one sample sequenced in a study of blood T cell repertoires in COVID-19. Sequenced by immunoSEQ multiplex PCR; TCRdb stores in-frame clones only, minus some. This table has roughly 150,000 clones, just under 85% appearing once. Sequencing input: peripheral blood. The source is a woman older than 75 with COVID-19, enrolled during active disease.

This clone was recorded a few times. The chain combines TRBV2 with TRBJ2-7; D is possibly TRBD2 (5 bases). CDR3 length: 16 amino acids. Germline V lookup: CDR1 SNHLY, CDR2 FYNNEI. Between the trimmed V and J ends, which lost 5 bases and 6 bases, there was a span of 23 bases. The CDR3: CASSLSRTGPGCEQYF. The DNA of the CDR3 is TGTGCCAGCAGTCTGTCCCGGACTGGACCCGGATGCGAGCAGTACTTC.

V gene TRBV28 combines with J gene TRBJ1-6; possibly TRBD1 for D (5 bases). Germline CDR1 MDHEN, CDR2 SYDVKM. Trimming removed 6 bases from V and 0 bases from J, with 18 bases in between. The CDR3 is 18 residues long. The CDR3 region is CASSTDWGGGSYNSPLHF. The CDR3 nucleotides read TGTGCCAGCAGCACAGACTGGGGCGGGGGCTCCTATAATTCACCCCTCCACTTT.

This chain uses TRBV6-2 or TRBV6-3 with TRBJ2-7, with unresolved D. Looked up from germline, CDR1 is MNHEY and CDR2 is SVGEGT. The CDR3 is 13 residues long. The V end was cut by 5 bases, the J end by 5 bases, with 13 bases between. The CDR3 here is CASSTPLRNEQYF. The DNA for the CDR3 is TGTGCCAGCAGTACCCCCTTGCGGAACGAGCAGTACTTC.

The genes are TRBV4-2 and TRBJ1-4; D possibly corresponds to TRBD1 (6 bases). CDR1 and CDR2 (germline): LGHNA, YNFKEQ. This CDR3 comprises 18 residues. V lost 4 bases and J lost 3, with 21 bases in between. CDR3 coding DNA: TGTGCCAGCAGCCTCTTCAAGGCAGGGGAGCGATCTAATGAAAAACTGTTTTTT. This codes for CASSLFKAGERSNEKLFF.

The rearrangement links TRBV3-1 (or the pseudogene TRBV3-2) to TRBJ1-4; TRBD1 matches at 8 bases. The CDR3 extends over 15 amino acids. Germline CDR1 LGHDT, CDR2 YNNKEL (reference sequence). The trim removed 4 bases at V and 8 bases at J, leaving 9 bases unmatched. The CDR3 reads CASSPLQGAWEKLFF. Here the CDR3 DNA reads TGTGCCAGCAGCCCCCTCCAGGGGGCTTGGGAAAAACTGTTTTTT.

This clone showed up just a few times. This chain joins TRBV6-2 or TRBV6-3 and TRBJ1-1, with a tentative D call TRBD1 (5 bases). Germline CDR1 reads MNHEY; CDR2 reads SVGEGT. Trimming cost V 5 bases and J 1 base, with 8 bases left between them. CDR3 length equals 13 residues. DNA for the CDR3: TGTGCCAGCAGTGCACAGGCGAACACTGAAGCTTTCTTT. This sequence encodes CASSAQANTEAFF.

CDR3 coding DNA: TGTGCCAGCAGCCAGCGGGGTTTAGCCTACAATGAGCAGTTCTTC. Translating gives CASSQRGLAYNEQFF. This chain uses TRBV3-1 (or the pseudogene TRBV3-2) with TRBJ2-1, with D perhaps matching TRBD2 (6 bases). This CDR3 is 15 amino acids long. Germline V gene lookup returns CDR1 LGHDT and CDR2 YNNKEL (reference sequence). V was clipped by 3 bases and J by 2 bases, with 11 bases between them.

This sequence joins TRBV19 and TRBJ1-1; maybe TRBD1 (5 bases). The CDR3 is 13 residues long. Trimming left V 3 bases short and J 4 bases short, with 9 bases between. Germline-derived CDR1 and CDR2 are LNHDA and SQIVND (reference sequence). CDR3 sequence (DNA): TGTGCCAGTAGTATCGAAAGGGGCACTGAAGCTTTCTTT. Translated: CASSIERGTEAFF.

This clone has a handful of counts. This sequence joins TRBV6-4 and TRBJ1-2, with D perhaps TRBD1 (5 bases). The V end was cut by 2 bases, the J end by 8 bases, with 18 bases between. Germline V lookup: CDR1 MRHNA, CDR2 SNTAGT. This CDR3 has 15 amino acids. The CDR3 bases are TGTGCCAGCAGTGACGAATTCGGGCAGGGAGGCGGCTACACCTTC. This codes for CASSDEFGQGGGYTF.

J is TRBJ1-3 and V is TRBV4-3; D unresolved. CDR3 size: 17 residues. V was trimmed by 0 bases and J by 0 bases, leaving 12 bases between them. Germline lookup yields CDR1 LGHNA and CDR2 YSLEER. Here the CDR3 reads CASSQERNSNSGNTIYF. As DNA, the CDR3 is TGCGCCAGCAGCCAAGAACGGAACAGTAACTCTGGAAACACCATATATTTT.

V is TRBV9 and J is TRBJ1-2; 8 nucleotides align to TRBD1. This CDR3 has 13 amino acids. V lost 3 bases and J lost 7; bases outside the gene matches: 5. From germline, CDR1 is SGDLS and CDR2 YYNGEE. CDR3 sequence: CASSENRGFGYTF. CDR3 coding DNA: TGTGCCAGCAGCGAGAACAGGGGGTTTGGCTACACCTTC. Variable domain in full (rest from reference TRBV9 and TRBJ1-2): DSGVTQTPKHLITATGQRVTLRCSPRSGDLSVYWYQQSLDQGLQFLIQYYNGEERAKGNILERFSAQQFPDLHSELNLSSLELGDSALYFCASSENRGFGYTFGSGTRLTVV.

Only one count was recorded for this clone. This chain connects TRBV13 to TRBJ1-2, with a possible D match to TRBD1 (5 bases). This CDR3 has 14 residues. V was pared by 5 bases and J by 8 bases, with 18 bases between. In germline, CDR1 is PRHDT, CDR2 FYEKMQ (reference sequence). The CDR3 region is CASSTTQGSRGYTF. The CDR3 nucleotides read TGTGCCAGCAGCACTACGCAGGGTTCTCGAGGCTACACCTTC.

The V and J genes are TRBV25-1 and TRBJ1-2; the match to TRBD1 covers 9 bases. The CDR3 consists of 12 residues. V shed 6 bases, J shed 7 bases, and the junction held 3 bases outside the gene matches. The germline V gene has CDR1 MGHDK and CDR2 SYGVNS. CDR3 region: CASRGTGTGYTF. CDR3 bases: TGTGCCAGCAGAGGGACAGGGACTGGCTACACCTTC.

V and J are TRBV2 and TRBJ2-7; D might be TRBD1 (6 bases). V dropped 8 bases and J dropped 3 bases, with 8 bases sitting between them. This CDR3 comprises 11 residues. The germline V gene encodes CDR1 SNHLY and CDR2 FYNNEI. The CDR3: CASGQNYEQYF. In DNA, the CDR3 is TGTGCCAGCGGACAGAACTACGAGCAGTACTTC.

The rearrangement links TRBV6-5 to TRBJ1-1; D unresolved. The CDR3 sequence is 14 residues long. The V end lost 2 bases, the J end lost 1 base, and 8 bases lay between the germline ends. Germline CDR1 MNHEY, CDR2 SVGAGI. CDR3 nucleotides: TGTGCCAGCAGTTACATAGGCGGGAACACTGAAGCTTTCTTT. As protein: CASSYIGGNTEAFF.

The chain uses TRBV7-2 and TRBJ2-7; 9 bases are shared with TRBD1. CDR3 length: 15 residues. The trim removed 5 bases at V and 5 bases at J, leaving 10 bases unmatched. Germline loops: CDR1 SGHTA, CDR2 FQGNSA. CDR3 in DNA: TGTGCCAGCAGCCCATGGACAGGGGCCGGGGACGAGCAGTACTTC. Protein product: CASSPWTGAGDEQYF.

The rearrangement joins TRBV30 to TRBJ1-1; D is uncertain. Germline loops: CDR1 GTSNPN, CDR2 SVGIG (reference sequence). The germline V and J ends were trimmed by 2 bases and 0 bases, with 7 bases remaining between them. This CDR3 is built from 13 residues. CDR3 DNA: TGTGCCTGGAGTATACCTATGAACACTGAAGCTTTCTTT. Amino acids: CAWSIPMNTEAFF.

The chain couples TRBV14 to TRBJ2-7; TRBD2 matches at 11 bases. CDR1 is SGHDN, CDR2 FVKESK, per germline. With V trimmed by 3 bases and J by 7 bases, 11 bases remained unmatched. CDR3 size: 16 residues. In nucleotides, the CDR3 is TGTGCCAGCAGCCACTTTACTAGCGGGGGAGTAGGAGAGCAGTACTTC. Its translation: CASSHFTSGGVGEQYF.

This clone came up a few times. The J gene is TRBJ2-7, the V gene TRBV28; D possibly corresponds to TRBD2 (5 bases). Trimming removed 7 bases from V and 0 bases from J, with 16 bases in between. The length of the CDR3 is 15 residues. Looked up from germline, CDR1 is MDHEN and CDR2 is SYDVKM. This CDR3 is CASTQLSGSSYEQYF. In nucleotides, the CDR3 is TGTGCCAGCACCCAGTTGTCTGGGAGCTCCTACGAGCAGTACTTC.

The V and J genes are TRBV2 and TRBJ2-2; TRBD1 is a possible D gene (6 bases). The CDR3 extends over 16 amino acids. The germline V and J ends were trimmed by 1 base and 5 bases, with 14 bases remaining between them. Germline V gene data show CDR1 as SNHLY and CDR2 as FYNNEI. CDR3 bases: TGTGCCAGCAGTGAAGTGGGGGCTGTTCTAACCGGGGAGCTGTTTTTT. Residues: CASSEVGAVLTGELFF.